A single sample gave rise to the 26 T cell receptor beta chains below, sequenced in a study of blood T cells in healthy people across ages. It was with a sample-barcoded 5' primer and a J-beta primer mix that a second PCR of roughly 7 to 12 cycles was run. TCRdb recomputed calls from the 5' RACE reads with MiXCR, one row per CDR3 protein. The sample holds 850,000 to 1,100,000 distinct CDR3 sequences; roughly two fifths are singletons and the top ten take less than 15%. What was sequenced was blood. These receptors originate from a man aged 18 to 29 in good health.

The chain has TRBV4-3 and TRBJ1-1; D is unclear. Germline V lookup: CDR1 LGHNA, CDR2 YSLEER. The CDR3 runs 14 residues. Trimming left V 1 base short and J 10 bases short, with 16 bases between. Here the CDR3 DNA reads TGCGCCAGCAGCCAAGGCCCGCCACCCAGGCCAGCTTTCTTT. Protein product: CASSQGPPPRPAFF.

This clonotype came up once. A much more abundant neighbour one base away suggests this may be a read error. This rearrangement joins TRBV9 to TRBJ1-2; the match to TRBD1 covers 9 bases. Per the germline V gene, CDR1 is SGDLS and CDR2 is YYNGEE. The CDR3 covers 15 residues. The CDR3 nucleotides are TGTGCCAGCAGCGCTTCAGAGGACAGGGGAAGTGGCCACACCTTC. Translation gives CASSASEDRGSGHTF.

Only a few counts were recorded for this clonotype. The chain joins TRBV2 to TRBJ2-3, with D unresolved. Trimming took off 3 bases at V and 8 bases at J, with 9 bases between the two ends. This CDR3 contains 12 residues. CDR1 SNHLY and CDR2 FYNNEI come from the germline V gene. DNA of the CDR3: TGTGCCAGCAGTGAGGGCGTAGGTACGCAGTATTTT. This translates into CASSEGVGTQYF.

This sequence joins TRBV11-2 and TRBJ2-1; no reliable D call. This CDR3 spans 14 amino acids. V lost 5 bases and J 6 bases, leaving 14 bases between the germline ends. Germline CDR1 reads SGHAT; CDR2 reads FQNNGV. The CDR3 nucleotides read TGTGCCAGCAGCCCCCTGGCCGATGTCAATGAGCAGTTCTTC. It yields the protein CASSPLADVNEQFF.

Regarding this clonotype: At one of its ends the junction is not consistent with the germline gene, which may arise from a read error. This rearrangement joins TRBV10-3 to TRBJ1-1; D call uncertain. Germline-derived CDR1 and CDR2 are ENHRY and SYGVKD. The length of the CDR3 is 14 residues. CDR3 sequence (DNA): TGTGCGATCAGTGAATTCAGAAAGACCACTGAAGCTTTCTTT. As protein: CAISEFRKTTEAFF.

There are many counts of this clonotype. The rearrangement uses TRBV7-7 and TRBJ2-2, with D maybe TRBD1 (6 bases). The CDR3 runs 14 residues. V lost 5 bases, J lost 1 base, and 8 bases lay in between. Germline assignment: CDR1 SSHAT and CDR2 FNYEAQ (reference sequence). The CDR3 coding sequence is TGTGCCAGCAGCCCGGACAGGAACACCGGGGAGCTGTTTTTT. Translation gives CASSPDRNTGELFF.

The chain's CDR3 is CASSHKDRAGETQYF. The DNA for the CDR3 is TGTGCCAGCAGTCACAAGGACAGGGCCGGGGAGACCCAGTACTTC. The chain uses TRBV11-1 and TRBJ2-5; TRBD1 matches at 8 bases. Per the germline V gene, CDR1 is SGHAT and CDR2 is FQDESV (reference sequence). This CDR3 has 15 residues. After removal of 6 bases from V and 5 bases from J, the junction contained 11 bases not matched to a gene.

V gene TRBV10-3 combines with J gene TRBJ2-5; the match to TRBD1 covers 7 bases. This CDR3 contains 12 residues. The V gene's germline CDR1 is ENHRY and CDR2 SYGVKD. V trimming: 8 bases; J trimming: 1 base; junction bases outside the gene matches: 1. CDR3 DNA sequence: TGTGCCATCGGGGACAGCCAAGAGACCCAGTACTTC. Protein product: CAIGDSQETQYF.

The rearrangement links TRBV4-1 to TRBJ2-7; possibly TRBD1 for D (5 bases). This CDR3 region has 14 residues. Germline V lookup: CDR1 MGHRA, CDR2 YSYEKL. V lost 0 bases, J lost 7 bases, and 13 bases lay in between. CDR3 protein: CASSQDAGRTEQYF. In nucleotides, the CDR3 is TGCGCCAGCAGCCAAGATGCAGGGCGGACGGAGCAGTACTTC.

This clonotype has a handful of counts. The CDR3 loop is CASSSRTSGDTDTQYF. The CDR3 bases are TGTGCCAGCAGTTCTCGGACTAGCGGGGACACAGATACGCAGTATTTT. V is TRBV12-3 or TRBV12-4 and J is TRBJ2-3; 12 bases agree with TRBD2. The V gene end was trimmed by 4 bases and the J gene end by 2 bases; junction bases not matched to a gene: 4. The CDR3 contains 16 residues.

In its sample, this clonotype was seen a few times. This rearrangement joins TRBV11-1 to TRBJ2-4, with TRBD1 matching 7 bases. The J call is in doubt because the DNA end fits TRBJ2-7 better. This CDR3 contains 14 residues. CDR1 SGHAT and CDR2 FQDESV come from the germline V gene (reference sequence). In DNA form, the CDR3 reads TGTGCCAGCAGCTGGACAGGAAACTCCTACGAGCAGTACTTC. Encoded protein: CASSWTGNSYEQYF.

The CDR3 DNA is TGTGCCATCAGAACGGCTAGCGGTTCCAATGAGCAGTACTTC. Translation gives CAIRTASGSNEQYF. This rearrangement joins TRBV10-3 to TRBJ2-5, with 7 bases aligning to TRBD2. V lost 6 bases to trimming and J lost 11 bases; unmatched junction nucleotides: 15. Germline V gene sequence: CDR1 ENHRY, CDR2 SYGVKD. This CDR3 region has 14 residues.

This clonotype appeared a few times. The chain recombines TRBV9 with TRBJ2-1, with D possibly TRBD2 on 6 matching bases. CDR3 size: 18 residues. Germline V gene sequence: CDR1 SGDLS, CDR2 YYNGEE. V lost 1 base and J 5 bases, leaving 22 bases between the germline ends. The CDR3 DNA sequence: TGTGCCAGCAGCGTATTGAGTCGCGGGGTTTCAAGCCACAATGAGCAGTTCTTC. Translated: CASSVLSRGVSSHNEQFF.

V and J are TRBV20-1 and TRBJ1-4; unclear D gene. The germline V gene has CDR1 DFQATT and CDR2 SNEGSKA (reference sequence). This CDR3 has 12 amino acids. V lost 2 bases, J lost 8 bases, and 9 bases lay in between. CDR3 in amino acids: CSARIPGEKLFF. CDR3 bases: TGCAGTGCTAGAATACCTGGGGAAAAACTGTTTTTT.

This clonotype occurred a few times. The chain couples TRBV20-1 to TRBJ2-3, with 8 bases identical to TRBD1. Unmatched junction bases numbered 9, after V lost 1 base and J lost 0 bases. The CDR3 is 17 amino acids. The germline CDR1 and CDR2 sequences are DFQATT and SNEGSKA (reference sequence). The CDR3 protein is CSARGPIQGVSTDTQYF. The CDR3 region has the DNA TGCAGTGCTAGAGGACCCATACAGGGGGTCAGCACAGATACGCAGTATTTT.

J is TRBJ2-1 and V is TRBV10-3, with 11 bases aligning to TRBD1. The length of the CDR3 is 14 residues. The germline V gene has CDR1 ENHRY and CDR2 SYGVKD. Losses at the gene ends were 7 bases for V and 6 bases for J; bases not matched to a gene: 5. CDR3 sequence reads: CAIKTGTGGNEQFF. CDR3 nucleotide sequence: TGTGCCATCAAGACCGGGACAGGGGGCAATGAGCAGTTCTTC.

This chain uses TRBV9 with TRBJ1-2; 7 bases agree with TRBD1. The CDR3 is made up of 13 amino acids. V lost 3 bases to trimming and J lost 6 bases; unmatched junction nucleotides: 5. Looked up from germline, CDR1 is SGDLS and CDR2 is YYNGEE. CDR3 sequence reads: CASSAGQNHGYTF. CDR3 bases: TGTGCCAGCAGCGCGGGACAGAACCATGGCTACACCTTC.

This rearrangement joins TRBV5-1 to TRBJ2-7, with D possibly being TRBD1 (5 bases). Germline CDR1 SGHRS, CDR2 YFSETQ. V was cut by 7 bases and J by 2 bases, with 10 bases left in between. The CDR3 is 12 residues long. The CDR3 here is CASRQPPYEQYF. For the CDR3, the DNA is TGCGCCAGCCGACAGCCTCCCTACGAGCAGTACTTC.

This clonotype was counted only a few times. DNA for the CDR3: TGCGCCAGCAGCCAAGAGGGCCAGGGACTGCGGAAACTGTTTTTT. It translates to CASSQEGQGLRKLFF. The chain links TRBV4-3 to TRBJ1-4; a weak D match, TRBD1 (5 bases). V shed 0 bases and J shed 11 bases, with 16 bases lying between them. CDR3 length: 15 residues. From germline, CDR1 is LGHNA and CDR2 YSLEER.

This clonotype came up once. The V gene is TRBV5-1, the J gene TRBJ1-1; 8 bases agree with TRBD1. From germline, CDR1 is SGHRS and CDR2 YFSETQ. CDR3 size: 16 residues. The ends lost 4 bases at V and 0 bases at J; junction bases unmatched: 8. CDR3 coding DNA: TGCGCCAGCAGCCCGACGGCAGGGGGCATGAACACTGAAGCTTTCTTT. Its protein is CASSPTAGGMNTEAFF.

This clonotype was seen a few times. The chain combines TRBV5-5 with TRBJ1-1, with D possibly TRBD1 on 5 matching bases. The CDR3 totals 14 residues. V lost 4 bases and J lost 2, with 12 bases in between. From germline, CDR1 is SGHKS and CDR2 YYEKEE (reference sequence). The CDR3 coding sequence is TGTGCCAGCAGCACGGGACCGCGAAACACTGAAGCTTTCTTT. Translating it yields CASSTGPRNTEAFF. The full variable domain, rest sourced from reference TRBV5-5 and TRBJ1-1, is DAGVTQSPTHLIKTRGQQVTLRCSPISGHKSVSWYQQVLGQGPQFIFQYYEKEERGRGNFPDRFSARQFPNYSSELNVNALLLGDSALYLCASSTGPRNTEAFFGQGTRLTVV.

This rearrangement joins TRBV20-1 to TRBJ2-1; 7 bases line up with TRBD2. Trimming removed 6 bases from V and 4 bases from J; junction bases left unmatched: 12. This CDR3 comprises 15 residues. The germline V gene has CDR1 DFQATT and CDR2 SNEGSKA (reference sequence). Here the CDR3 DNA reads TGCAGTGCCCTGGGGACGAGCGGGAATTACAATGAGCAGTTCTTC. Protein product: CSALGTSGNYNEQFF.

In this sample, this clonotype turned up a few times. V gene TRBV5-1 combines with J gene TRBJ1-1, with 9 positions matching TRBD1. The CDR3 runs to 16 residues. Germline CDR1 and CDR2: SGHRS and YFSETQ. The V gene end was trimmed by 4 bases and the J gene end by 7 bases; junction bases not matched to a gene: 14. CDR3 DNA: TGCGCCAGCAGCCTGGATCCGGGACAGGGAGGCGATGAAGCTTTCTTT. Protein sequence: CASSLDPGQGGDEAFF.

The chain links TRBV29-1 to TRBJ2-5, with TRBD2 as a possible D gene (6 bases). Between the trimmed V and J ends, which lost 7 bases and 11 bases, there was a span of 26 bases. The length of the CDR3 is 14 residues. The germline gives CDR1 SQVTM, CDR2 ANQGSEA. This CDR3 is CSAGDPQGDNEQYF. The CDR3 DNA follows: TGCAGCGCGGGGGACCCTCAAGGCGACAATGAGCAGTACTTC.

This clonotype has just a few counts. This chain joins TRBV6-5 and TRBJ2-3, with a possible D match to TRBD2 (6 bases). Trimming left V 6 bases short and J 2 bases short, with 18 bases between. Germline V CDR1 and CDR2: MNHEY, SVGAGI. The CDR3 is made up of 16 amino acids. CDR3 nucleotides: TGTGCCAGCAGAGAGTCGGGCGGGGCTTACACAGATACGCAGTATTTT. It is translated as CASRESGGAYTDTQYF.

V gene TRBV9 combines with J gene TRBJ1-4; D remains ambiguous. Germline CDR1 and CDR2: SGDLS and YYNGEE. This CDR3 region has 15 residues. Deletions cut 0 bases from V and 6 bases from J, with 12 bases between. The CDR3 here is CASSVATDPHEKLFF. CDR3 sequence (DNA): TGTGCCAGCAGCGTAGCTACAGACCCCCATGAAAAACTGTTTTTT.